A single sample is the source of the 26 T cell receptor beta chains below, sequenced in a study of Ad26.COV2.S vaccination and SARS-CoV-2 variants. The method was immunoSEQ multiplex PCR; TCRdb's version includes in-frame clones alone and lacks a portion of them. The sample includes fewer than 600,000 clones, approximately 90% of them seen just once. Documented treatment: roughly 20 received Ad26.COV2.S at low or high dose, single or two shots; roughly five received placebo; per-sample allocation not given. Specimen acquisition occurred on day 63 following the initial vaccine or placebo injection. The sequencing used peripheral blood, collected in a trial of Ad26.COV2.S vaccine versus placebo. These receptors all come from a person between 18 and 65 years old who received the Ad26.COV2.S COVID-19 vaccine or a placebo.

V is TRBV7-9 and J is TRBJ2-5; D gene unclear. Trimming cost V 3 bases and J 4 bases, with 15 bases left between them. CDR1 is SEHNR, CDR2 FQNEAQ, per germline (reference sequence). The CDR3 is 15 amino acids. CDR3 sequence (DNA): TGTGCCAGCAGCTTTCGGTTAGGGTTCACAGAGACCCAGTACTTC. Translated: CASSFRLGFTETQYF.

This rearrangement joins TRBV18 to TRBJ1-4; a possible D gene is TRBD1 (6 bases). CDR1 is KGHSH, CDR2 LQKENI, per germline. Trimming removed 5 bases at V and 8 bases at J, with 18 bases between. The CDR3 runs to 15 residues. The CDR3 sequence: CASSGNRERGEKLFF. CDR3 DNA sequence: TGTGCCAGCTCAGGAAACAGGGAGCGGGGAGAAAAACTGTTTTTT.

Here the CDR3 reads CASSTGSHPYEAFF. In DNA form, the CDR3 reads TGTGCCAGTAGTACCGGAAGCCACCCCTATGAAGCTTTCTTT. This chain uses TRBV19 with TRBJ1-1; D is undetermined. CDR3 length equals 14 residues. V was pared by 4 bases and J by 7 bases, with 16 bases between. Germline-derived CDR1 and CDR2 are LNHDA and SQIVND (reference sequence).

The gene calls are TRBV2 and TRBJ1-3, with 7 bases fitting TRBD1. Trimming at V came to 9 bases and at J to 3 bases, leaving 11 bases not matched to a gene. Germline lookup yields CDR1 SNHLY and CDR2 FYNNEI. The CDR3 runs 15 residues. CDR3 nucleotide sequence: TGTGCCAGTTCGGGCGGGACAGCCGGTGGAAACACCATATATTTT. Its protein product is CASSGGTAGGNTIYF.

This clone was counted between two and nine times. The CDR3 DNA reads as TGTGCCAGCACTAACCAGGGGATCGGTGGCTACACCTTC. Amino acids: CASTNQGIGGYTF. The chain uses TRBV2 and TRBJ1-2, with a weak D call TRBD1 (6 bases). CDR3 length equals 13 residues. Germline V lookup: CDR1 SNHLY, CDR2 FYNNEI. V lost 7 bases to trimming and J lost 7 bases, with 16 bases between them. Combining the CDR3 with reference TRBV2 and TRBJ1-2 gives the whole variable domain EPEVTQTPSHQVTQMGQEVILRCVPISNHLYFYWYRQILGQKVEFLVSFYNNEISEKSEIFDDQFSVERPDGSNFTLKIRSTKLEDSAMYFCASTNQGIGGYTFGSGTRLTVV.

The genes are TRBV6-5 and TRBJ2-5; D may correspond to TRBD1 or TRBD2 (5 bases each). Trimming took off 0 bases at V and 5 bases at J, with 16 bases between the two ends. The CDR3 runs to 16 residues. Germline V lookup: CDR1 MNHEY, CDR2 SVGAGI. In DNA form, the CDR3 reads TGTGCCAGCAGTTACTCGCAGAGGGGATATGCGGAGACCCAGTACTTC. Its translation: CASSYSQRGYAETQYF.

This chain uses TRBV28 with TRBJ2-6, with 8 bases aligning to TRBD2. There are 18 residues in the CDR3. The germline V gene has CDR1 MDHEN and CDR2 SYDVKM. J lost 0 bases, V lost 4 bases, and 8 bases had no gene match. The CDR3 reads CASSSELAASSGANVLTF. The CDR3 nucleotides are TGTGCCAGCAGTTCTGAACTAGCGGCGAGCTCTGGGGCCAACGTCCTGACTTTC.

The V and J genes are TRBV19 and TRBJ1-2, with a tentative D call TRBD1 (5 bases). The ends were cut back, 5 bases at V and 2 bases at J, with 12 bases in the middle. This CDR3 contains 14 residues. Germline lookup yields CDR1 LNHDA and CDR2 SQIVND (reference sequence). DNA for the CDR3: TGTGCCAGTAGTTGGGACCAGGGCAACTATGGCTACACCTTC. It specifies CASSWDQGNYGYTF.

The sample holds one count of this clone. Germline is not matched at one junction end, which may reflect a read error. This chain links TRBV30 with TRBJ2-5; 9 bases agree with TRBD2. This CDR3 comprises 14 residues. Per the germline V gene, CDR1 is GTSNPN and CDR2 is SVGIG (reference sequence). CDR3 loop: CAGRLAEHQETQYF. CDR3 DNA: TGTGCCGGGAGACTAGCGGAGCACCAAGAGACCCAGTACTTC.

The chain has TRBV27 and TRBJ2-7, with 9 nucleotides matching TRBD2. Germline assignment: CDR1 MNHEY and CDR2 SMNVEV (reference sequence). With 2 bases clipped from V and 2 bases from J, the junction kept 1 base outside the gene matches. The CDR3 totals 14 residues. As DNA, the CDR3 is TGTGCCAGCAGTTTAGCGGGAGGGACCTACGAGCAGTACTTC. Encoded protein: CASSLAGGTYEQYF.

This clone was seen at least ten times. The CDR3 DNA follows: TGTGCCAGCAGCCTCCCCCCCGGGCTCGAGCAGTACTTC. This codes for CASSLPPGLEQYF. The chain couples TRBV7-2 to TRBJ2-7; D remains ambiguous. Looked up from germline, CDR1 is SGHTA and CDR2 is FQGNSA. CDR3 length: 13 amino acids. The ends were cut back, 5 bases at V and 6 bases at J, with 14 bases in the middle.

This CDR3 reads CASSFPRTGQGNTEAFF. The CDR3 DNA reads as TGTGCCAGCAGCTTCCCCCGGACAGGGCAAGGGAACACTGAAGCTTTCTTT. The chain carries TRBV7-8 and TRBJ1-1, with 8 bases lining up with TRBD1. J lost 1 base, V lost 3 bases, and 10 bases had no gene match. Germline-derived CDR1 and CDR2 are SGHVS and FQNEAQ. The CDR3 runs 17 residues.

The CDR3 nucleotides read TGTGCCATCACAGTTAGCTCTAACTCCTACAATGAGCAGTTCTTC. It yields the protein CAITVSSNSYNEQFF. V is TRBV10-3 and J is TRBJ2-1; D ambiguous. Germline V gives CDR1 ENHRY, CDR2 SYGVKD. V lost 7 bases, J lost 0 bases, and 13 bases lay in between. The CDR3 has 15 residues.

CDR3 sequence reads: CASSYSRPRNTEAFF. Written as DNA, the CDR3 is TGTGCCAGCAGTTACTCGAGACCGAGGAACACTGAAGCTTTCTTT. The chain couples TRBV6-5 to TRBJ1-1; D remains unclear. The V gene lost 0 bases and the J gene lost 1 base, with 9 bases spanning the gap. This CDR3 has 15 residues. CDR1 is MNHEY and CDR2 is SVGAGI in the germline V gene.

V is TRBV28 and J is TRBJ2-2; 10 nucleotides line up with TRBD1. In germline, CDR1 is MDHEN, CDR2 SYDVKM. With V trimmed by 3 bases and J by 13 bases, 14 bases remained unmatched. The CDR3 is 16 residues long. The CDR3 loop reads CASSLRGTGVRGWLFF. Written as DNA, the CDR3 is TGTGCCAGCAGTTTGAGGGGGACAGGGGTTCGGGGTTGGCTGTTTTTT.

The J gene is TRBJ1-5, the V gene TRBV7-9; D not certain. The CDR3 has 12 amino acids. Germline V lookup: CDR1 SEHNR, CDR2 FQNEAQ (reference sequence). The V end lost 6 bases, the J end lost 6 bases, and 9 bases lay between the germline ends. The CDR3 DNA sequence: TGTGCCAGCAGTCTAGGGCGTCAGCCCCAGCATTTT. Its translation: CASSLGRQPQHF.

The chain joins TRBV6-5 to TRBJ1-4, with D uncertain. Germline CDR1 is MNHEY and CDR2 is SVGAGI. CDR3 length: 14 residues. The V and J ends lost 5 bases and 10 bases respectively, with 17 bases between them. The CDR3 spells CASSIRPESAKLFF. As DNA, the CDR3 is TGTGCCAGCAGTATTCGACCTGAATCGGCAAAACTGTTTTTT.

This clone showed up just a few times. V is TRBV7-2 and J is TRBJ2-7; TRBD2 matches at 11 bases. CDR1 is SGHTA, CDR2 FQGNSA, per germline. Trimming took 1 base from V and 1 from J; bases not matched to a gene: 3. This CDR3 is 16 amino acids long. CDR3 DNA: TGTGCCAGCAGCTTAGTAGCTAGCGGGGGGTCCTACGAGCAGTACTTC. It specifies CASSLVASGGSYEQYF.

This chain connects TRBV6-1 to TRBJ1-6; D call uncertain. V was pared by 2 bases and J by 10 bases, with 9 bases between. The length of the CDR3 is 13 residues. Germline V lookup: CDR1 MNHNS, CDR2 SASEGT. The CDR3: CASSEYQDSPLHF. Written as DNA, the CDR3 is TGTGCCAGCAGTGAATATCAGGACTCACCCCTCCACTTT.

This clone was seen only once. The rearrangement uses TRBV19 and TRBJ2-1; D may be TRBD1 or TRBD2 (7 bases each). Germline V gene lookup returns CDR1 LNHDA and CDR2 SQIVND (reference sequence). Trimming stripped 5 bases from V and 8 bases from J, with 25 bases between. The CDR3 spans 17 residues. CDR3: CASSLKTRSPGGDEQFF. The DNA of the CDR3 is TGTGCCAGTAGTCTCAAGACACGTAGCCCAGGGGGGGATGAGCAGTTCTTC.

The V gene is TRBV5-4, the J gene TRBJ1-2, with TRBD1 as a possible D gene (5 bases). Per the germline V gene, CDR1 is SGHNT and CDR2 is YYREEE (reference sequence). The CDR3 runs to 17 residues. V lost 0 bases and J lost 0, with 15 bases in between. This CDR3 is CASSLDFHGGANYGYTF. CDR3 DNA: TGTGCCAGCAGCTTGGATTTTCATGGGGGAGCTAACTATGGCTACACCTTC.

V gene TRBV28 combines with J gene TRBJ1-5; D is ambiguous. Per the germline V gene, CDR1 is MDHEN and CDR2 is SYDVKM. Trimming left V 4 bases short and J 3 bases short, with 13 bases between. The CDR3 runs to 15 residues. The CDR3 sequence is CASSSKRAPNQPQHF. The CDR3, as DNA: TGTGCCAGCAGTTCCAAGAGGGCCCCCAATCAGCCCCAGCATTTT.

The chain carries TRBV2 and TRBJ2-7; 7 nucleotides align to TRBD1. V shed 8 bases and J 2 bases; nucleotides not matched to a gene: 9. Germline V gene lookup returns CDR1 SNHLY and CDR2 FYNNEI. The CDR3 is 14 amino acids. CDR3 nucleotides: TGTGCCAGCCGATTCCCGGGACAGCCCTACGAGCAGTACTTC. Amino acids: CASRFPGQPYEQYF.

The chain employs TRBV7-2 and TRBJ1-4; D not resolved. The V and J ends lost 5 bases and 8 bases respectively, with 15 bases between them. The CDR3 extends over 14 amino acids. Germline CDR1 is SGHTA and CDR2 is FQGNSA. CDR3 sequence: CASSPNGVREKLFF. In DNA form, the CDR3 reads TGTGCCAGCAGCCCCAATGGGGTTAGAGAAAAACTGTTTTTT.

The genes are TRBV4-1 and TRBJ2-7; 12 nucleotides match TRBD2. The CDR3 is made up of 20 amino acids. V lost 0 bases to trimming and J lost 0 bases; unmatched junction nucleotides: 12. Germline V gene sequence: CDR1 MGHRA, CDR2 YSYEKL. The CDR3: CASSQEGWLGTSGPSYEQYF. In nucleotides, the CDR3 is TGCGCCAGCAGCCAAGAGGGTTGGTTAGGGACTAGCGGGCCCTCCTACGAGCAGTACTTC.

This clone has at least ten counts. V usage is TRBV6-5 and J usage is TRBJ2-7; maybe TRBD1 (5 bases). V lost 5 bases and J lost 0, with 14 bases in between. Germline loops: CDR1 MNHEY, CDR2 SVGAGI. The CDR3 is 15 amino acids. CDR3 protein: CASSPGVDSSYEQYF. CDR3 bases: TGTGCCAGCAGTCCCGGCGTCGACAGCTCCTACGAGCAGTACTTC.